This T cell receptor (beta chain) derives from a study of a mutant IDH1 vaccine in newly diagnosed glioma. Profiling relied on immunoSEQ multiplex PCR, and the TCRdb table lists in-frame clones only, not all of them. The data contain about 52,000 clones, about 91% of them singletons. V was shortened by 5 bases and J by 0 bases, with 8 bases between the two germline ends. The CDR3 has 13 amino acids. Per the germline V gene, CDR1 is KGHSH and CDR2 is LQKENI. Time point noted: week 11, during vaccination. With topical imiquimod, each dose of the vaccine consisted of 300 ug of mutant IDH1 20-mer peptide. This clone was observed a handful of times. The target antigen is unknown.

The TCR sequence derives from a man in his forties or fifties with glioma. Specimen: PBMCs, collected from a glioma patient whose treatment included an IDH1 peptide vaccine. The chain uses TRBV18 and TRBJ2-7; tentatively, D is TRBD1 or TRBD2 (5 bases each). The CDR3 bases are TGTGCCAGCTCAATGGGGGACTCCTACGAGCAGTACTTC. It is translated as CASSMGDSYEQYF. Full variable domain (outside the CDR3, taken from reference TRBV18 and TRBJ2-7): NAGVMQNPRHLVRRRGQEARLRCSPMKGHSHVYWYRQLPEEGLKFMVYLQKENIIDESGMPKERFSAEFPKEGPSILRIQQVVRGDSAAYFCASSMGDSYEQYFGPGTRLTVT.